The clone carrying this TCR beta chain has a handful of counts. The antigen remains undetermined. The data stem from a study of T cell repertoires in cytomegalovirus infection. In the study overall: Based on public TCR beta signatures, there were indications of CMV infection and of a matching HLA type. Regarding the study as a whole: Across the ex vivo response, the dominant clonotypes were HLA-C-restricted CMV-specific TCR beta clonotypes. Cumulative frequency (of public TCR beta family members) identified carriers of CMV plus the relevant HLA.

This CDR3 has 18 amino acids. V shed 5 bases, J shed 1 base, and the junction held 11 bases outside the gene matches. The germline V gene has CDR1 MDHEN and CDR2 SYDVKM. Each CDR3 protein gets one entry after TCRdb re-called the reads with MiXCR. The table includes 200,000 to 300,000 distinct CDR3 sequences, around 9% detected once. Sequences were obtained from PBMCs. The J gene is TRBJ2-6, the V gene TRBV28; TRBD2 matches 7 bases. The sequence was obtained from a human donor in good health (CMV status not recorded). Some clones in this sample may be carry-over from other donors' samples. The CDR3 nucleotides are TGTGCCAGCAGTCCACTTACCTTGGGGGGGTCTGGGGCCAACGTCCTGACTTTC. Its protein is CASSPLTLGGSGANVLTF.